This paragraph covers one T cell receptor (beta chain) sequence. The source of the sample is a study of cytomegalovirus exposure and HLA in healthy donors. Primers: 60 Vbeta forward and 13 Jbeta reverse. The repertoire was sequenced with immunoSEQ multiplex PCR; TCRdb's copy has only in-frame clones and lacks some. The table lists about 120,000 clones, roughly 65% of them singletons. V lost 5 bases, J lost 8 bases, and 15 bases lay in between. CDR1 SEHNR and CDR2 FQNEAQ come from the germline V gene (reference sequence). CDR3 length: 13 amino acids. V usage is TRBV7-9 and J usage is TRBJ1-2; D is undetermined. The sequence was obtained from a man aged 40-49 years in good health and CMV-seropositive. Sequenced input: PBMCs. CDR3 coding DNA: TGTGCCAGCAGCCCGCGGGCCGGGGTGGGCTACACCTTC. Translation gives CASSPRAGVGYTF.